The next 16 T cell receptor beta chains were all read from a single sample in a study of shared clonotypes between healthy human individuals. Here immunoSEQ multiplex PCR was the method, and the copy in TCRdb shows in-frame clones only, minus some. The sample shows over a million clones, around 76% of them seen only once. What was sequenced was memory CD4+ T cells sorted from blood. Subset reported: CD45RA-negative fraction. The receptors originated from a young man in good health.

J is TRBJ2-7 and V is TRBV2; TRBD2 is a possible D gene (5 bases). The CDR3 runs to 14 residues. CDR1 is SNHLY and CDR2 is FYNNEI in the germline V gene. Trimming removed 9 bases at V and 0 bases at J, with 15 bases between. The CDR3 is CASATGEPSYEQYF. The CDR3 region has the DNA TGTGCCAGTGCGACCGGGGAACCCTCCTACGAGCAGTACTTC.

J is TRBJ1-5 and V is TRBV2, with 7 bases that match TRBD1. With 4 bases clipped from V and 3 bases from J, the junction kept 3 bases outside the gene matches. The length of the CDR3 is 14 residues. CDR1 is SNHLY, CDR2 FYNNEI, per germline. The CDR3 region is CASSATGYNQPQHF. CDR3 nucleotides: TGTGCCAGCAGTGCGACAGGGTACAATCAGCCCCAGCATTTT.

This rearrangement joins TRBV6-5 to TRBJ1-2, with unresolved D. Trimming cost V 8 bases and J 4 bases, with 14 bases left between them. Germline V lookup: CDR1 MNHEY, CDR2 SVGAGI. This CDR3 spans 13 amino acids. The CDR3 protein is CASGGSHGYGYTF. CDR3 in DNA: TGTGCCAGCGGTGGGAGTCACGGCTATGGCTACACCTTC.

The chain links TRBV7-3 to TRBJ1-1; the D is unclear. Trimming took off 6 bases at V and 0 bases at J, with 8 bases between the two ends. This CDR3 contains 13 residues. CDR1 and CDR2 (germline): SGHTA, FQGTGA. This CDR3 is CASRRTVNTEAFF. In DNA form, the CDR3 reads TGTGCCAGCAGACGCACTGTGAACACTGAAGCTTTCTTT.

The chain combines TRBV30 with TRBJ1-4, with TRBD1 identical over 9 bases. With V trimmed by 5 bases and J by 5 bases, 6 bases remained unmatched. This CDR3 comprises 14 residues. Germline V gene data show CDR1 as GTSNPN and CDR2 as SVGIG (reference sequence). CDR3: CAWDRGNRNEKLFF. Here the CDR3 DNA reads TGTGCCTGGGACAGGGGGAACCGAAATGAAAAACTGTTTTTT.

This clone was counted a few times. The chain employs TRBV9 and TRBJ1-4; 7 bases match TRBD1. The ends lost 4 bases at V and 5 bases at J; junction bases unmatched: 8. From germline, CDR1 is SGDLS and CDR2 YYNGEE. The length of the CDR3 is 15 residues. CDR3 sequence reads: CASSLNTGANEKLFF. The CDR3 DNA reads TGTGCCAGCAGCCTAAACACAGGGGCCAATGAAAAACTGTTTTTT.

A remark on this clone: Other DNA sequences in this specimen translate into the identical CDR3. The chain is built from TRBV9 and TRBJ2-5, with 11 bases lining up with TRBD2. The V and J ends lost 2 bases and 2 bases, in that order; junction bases with no gene match: 5. The CDR3 has 16 residues. Germline CDR1 reads SGDLS; CDR2 reads YYNGEE. CDR3 bases: TGTGCCAGCAGCGTGGCAACTAGCGGGGGACAAGAGACCCAGTACTTC. This sequence encodes CASSVATSGGQETQYF.

This chain links TRBV4-1 with TRBJ1-2, with D possibly matching TRBD1 (5 bases). The V gene lost 3 bases and the J gene lost 5 bases, with 16 bases spanning the gap. Per germline, CDR1 MGHRA and CDR2 YSYEKL. The CDR3 contains 15 residues. The CDR3 protein is CASSQVQTADYGYTF. Here the CDR3 DNA reads TGCGCCAGCAGCCAGGTTCAGACAGCCGATTATGGCTACACCTTC.

The chain links TRBV6-1 to TRBJ1-5, with D possibly TRBD1 on 6 matching bases. The V gene lost 0 bases and the J gene lost 3 bases, with 15 bases spanning the gap. The CDR3 runs to 17 residues. Germline V gene lookup returns CDR1 MNHNS and CDR2 SASEGT. CDR3 loop: CASSEATSTGFNQPQHF. DNA for the CDR3: TGTGCCAGCAGTGAAGCCACCTCTACAGGGTTCAATCAGCCCCAGCATTTT.

The J gene is TRBJ2-7, the V gene TRBV14; a possible D gene is TRBD1 (5 bases). V was cut by 0 bases and J by 9 bases, with 15 bases left in between. Germline V gives CDR1 SGHDN, CDR2 FVKESK. The CDR3 totals 14 residues. CDR3 nucleotides: TGTGCCAGCAGCCAAGACGGCACAGGCCCCTCGCAGTACTTC. Protein: CASSQDGTGPSQYF.

The chain has TRBV1 and TRBJ1-2. TRBV1 is a pseudogene. CDR3 size: 12 residues. The CDR3 bases are TGCACCAGCAGCCACTCGTGGGGGGCTTGGACCTTC. Translation: CTSSHSWGAWTF.

J is TRBJ2-6 and V is TRBV4-1; D possibly uses TRBD1 or TRBD2 (5 bases each). V lost 0 bases and J lost 0, with 15 bases in between. The germline V gene encodes CDR1 MGHRA and CDR2 YSYEKL. The CDR3 totals 19 residues. The CDR3, as DNA: TGCGCCAGCAGCCAAGATCGAGGGGCGACGAGCTCTGGGGCCAACGTCCTGACTTTC. This translates into CASSQDRGATSSGANVLTF.

V and J are TRBV18 and TRBJ2-3, with 10 positions matching TRBD2. CDR1 is KGHSH, CDR2 LQKENI, per germline. V lost 8 bases to trimming and J lost 0 bases; unmatched junction nucleotides: 5. The CDR3 consists of 15 residues. Written as DNA, the CDR3 is TGTGCCAGCATGTTGACTAGCGGGAGCACAGATACGCAGTATTTT. This encodes CASMLTSGSTDTQYF.

The sample holds one count of this clone. The chain uses TRBV28 and TRBJ2-7; maybe TRBD1 (6 bases). Germline V lookup: CDR1 MDHEN, CDR2 SYDVKM. The CDR3 length is 14 residues. V lost 5 bases, J lost 6 bases, and 17 bases lay in between. The CDR3 DNA reads as TGTGCCAGCAGTCTTTTCAGGGGTTTGGGCGAGCAGTACTTC. This translates into CASSLFRGLGEQYF.

This chain links TRBV9 with TRBJ2-1; D perhaps matches TRBD2 (5 bases). Germline V gene lookup returns CDR1 SGDLS and CDR2 YYNGEE. V was cut by 0 bases and J by 7 bases, with 17 bases left in between. This CDR3 comprises 16 residues. CDR3 bases: TGTGCCAGCAGCGTAGGTGTGGGAGTCGCCTCTAATGAGCAGTTCTTC. Residues: CASSVGVGVASNEQFF. The full variable domain, with the rest looked up from reference TRBV9 and TRBJ2-1, is DSGVTQTPKHLITATGQRVTLRCSPRSGDLSVYWYQQSLDQGLQFLIQYYNGEERAKGNILERFSAQQFPDLHSELNLSSLELGDSALYFCASSVGVGVASNEQFFGPGTRLTVL.

The CDR3 DNA reads as TGCGCCAGCAGGGGGTCGGGGGCGATTGGAAATAGCAATCAGCCCCAGCATTTT. Protein product: CASRGSGAIGNSNQPQHF. V and J are TRBV10-2 and TRBJ1-5, with D possibly TRBD1 on 6 matching bases. CDR3 length: 18 amino acids. V lost 6 bases and J lost 0, with 21 bases in between. Germline V CDR1 and CDR2: WSHSY, SAAADI.